The 16 T cell receptor beta chains in this list originate from one sample, sequenced in a study of shared clonotypes between healthy human individuals. TCRdb's copy holds only in-frame clones and misses some; the assay was immunoSEQ multiplex PCR. Of hundreds of thousands of clones in the sample, about 74% are singletons; the top ten hold over 9%. The material sequenced was memory CD4+ T cells sorted from blood. Subset specified: CD45RA-negative fraction. The receptors originated from a man younger than 40 in good health.

To note about this clone: This may arise from a read error, as a much more abundant clone is one base away. The rearrangement uses TRBV6-1 and TRBJ2-3; D perhaps matches TRBD1 (5 bases). Germline-derived CDR1 and CDR2 are MNHNS and SASEGT. V lost 8 bases to trimming and J lost 5 bases, with 17 bases between them. The CDR3 covers 14 residues. CDR3 sequence (DNA): TGTGCCAGCGGGGCGAGGATCAAGCAAGATACGCAGTATTTT. Translation: CASGARIKQDTQYF.

This chain uses TRBV27 with TRBJ2-7; D is possibly TRBD1 or TRBD2 (6 bases each). The V and J ends lost 0 bases and 6 bases respectively, with 15 bases between them. CDR1 and CDR2 from the germline V gene are MNHEY and SMNVEV (reference sequence). This CDR3 region has 15 residues. Here the CDR3 DNA reads TGTGCCAGCAGTTTATCACCCGGGGGCGAGGGCGAGCAGTACTTC. It translates to CASSLSPGGEGEQYF.

The chain carries TRBV9 and TRBJ1-4, with D possibly matching TRBD1 (6 bases). With 4 bases removed from V and 5 bases from J, the gap between germline ends came to 18 bases. This CDR3 is built from 16 residues. Germline V CDR1 and CDR2: SGDLS, YYNGEE. This chain's CDR3 is CASSPVVGQKNEKLFF. CDR3 sequence (DNA): TGTGCCAGCAGCCCCGTAGTCGGACAGAAGAATGAAAAACTGTTTTTT.

The V gene is TRBV27, the J gene TRBJ2-1, with D tentatively TRBD1 (6 bases). V was shortened by 7 bases and J by 6 bases, with 28 bases between the two germline ends. Germline V lookup: CDR1 MNHEY, CDR2 SMNVEV (reference sequence). The CDR3 is 18 amino acids. The CDR3 here is CASTTWGAGASRGNEQFF. The CDR3 DNA sequence: TGTGCCAGCACCACCTGGGGCGCAGGGGCCTCGCGTGGCAATGAGCAGTTCTTC.

This clone was detected a few times. The chain employs TRBV19 and TRBJ2-3, with D uncertain. The V end lost 6 bases, the J end lost 4 bases, and 8 bases lay between the germline ends. This CDR3 is built from 12 residues. Germline values: CDR1 LNHDA, CDR2 SQIVND (reference sequence). The CDR3 here is CASSRAPDTQYF. CDR3 DNA: TGTGCCAGTAGCCGGGCCCCAGATACGCAGTATTTT.

This clone was recorded only once. V gene TRBV5-1 combines with J gene TRBJ2-7, with 11 bases matching TRBD2. Germline V lookup: CDR1 SGHRS, CDR2 YFSETQ. The ends lost 0 bases at V and 2 bases at J; junction bases unmatched: 13. The CDR3 has 19 amino acids. The CDR3 loop is CASSLAAHGLAGGTYEQYF. CDR3 sequence (DNA): TGCGCCAGCAGCTTGGCCGCCCATGGACTAGCGGGCGGCACCTACGAGCAGTACTTC.

This rearrangement joins TRBV29-1 to TRBJ2-7; D gene ambiguous. Germline lookup yields CDR1 SQVTM and CDR2 ANQGSEA. The CDR3 is 13 residues long. V was clipped by 4 bases and J by 1 base, with 11 bases between them. The CDR3 loop reads CSVVWQESYEQYF. As DNA, the CDR3 is TGCAGCGTTGTCTGGCAGGAGTCCTACGAGCAGTACTTC.

The chain is built from TRBV30 and TRBJ2-3; D call uncertain. CDR3 size: 13 residues. V was clipped by 4 bases and J by 5 bases, with 13 bases between them. Germline V gives CDR1 GTSNPN, CDR2 SVGIG (reference sequence). CDR3 residues: CAWNANLRDTQYF. The DNA of the CDR3 is TGTGCCTGGAATGCAAACCTCAGAGATACGCAGTATTTT.

Regarding this clone: No DNA is shown, since the ends of the CDR3 on it are uncertain; the CDR3 is the one TCRdb lists. The chain is built from TRBV11-2 and TRBJ2-7. CDR1 is SGHAT and CDR2 is FQNNGV in the germline V gene. The CDR3 has 13 amino acids, counting both end residues. CDR3 sequence: CASSSPLFGLGIF.

The CDR3 DNA reads as TGTGCCAGCAGCTTATTAGCGGGAGGGCCAGAGACCCAGTACTTC. It codes for CASSLLAGGPETQYF. The chain recombines TRBV7-8 with TRBJ2-5, with TRBD2 identical over 11 bases. V lost 2 bases to trimming and J lost 4 bases; unmatched junction nucleotides: 3. This CDR3 is 15 amino acids long. Germline V gene data show CDR1 as SGHVS and CDR2 as FQNEAQ.

V and J are TRBV30 and TRBJ1-4; TRBD1 is a possible D gene (5 bases). V lost 3 bases, J lost 11 bases, and 19 bases lay in between. This CDR3 region has 14 residues. CDR1 is GTSNPN and CDR2 is SVGIG in the germline V gene (reference sequence). The CDR3 sequence is CAWRTLGSGQKLFF. The CDR3, as DNA: TGTGCCTGGAGAACTTTAGGGTCGGGGCAGAAACTGTTTTTT.

This chain links TRBV11-2 with TRBJ2-5; D is perhaps TRBD1 (6 bases). In germline, CDR1 is SGHAT, CDR2 FQNNGV. The CDR3 runs 15 residues. The V end lost 0 bases, the J end lost 4 bases, and 12 bases lay between the germline ends. DNA of the CDR3: TGTGCCAGCAGCTTAGAGGCAGGGGTTACAGAGACCCAGTACTTC. Its protein product is CASSLEAGVTETQYF. Variable domain in full (rest from reference TRBV11-2 and TRBJ2-5): EAGVAQSPRYKIIEKRQSVAFWCNPISGHATLYWYQQILGQGPKLLIQFQNNGVVDDSQLPKDRFSAERLKGVDSTLKIQPAKLEDSAVYLCASSLEAGVTETQYFGPGTRLLVL.

The genes are TRBV7-9 and TRBJ2-1; TRBD2 matches at 12 bases. The CDR3 is 16 residues long. Unmatched junction bases numbered 11, after V lost 4 bases and J lost 10 bases. Germline V gives CDR1 SEHNR, CDR2 FQNEAQ (reference sequence). CDR3 loop: CASSSRLAGDGEEQFF. DNA of the CDR3: TGTGCCAGCAGCTCCCGACTAGCGGGAGACGGAGAGGAGCAGTTCTTC.

Note on this clone: This same CDR3 is encoded by further DNA sequences in the sample. This chain joins TRBV6-5 and TRBJ2-3, with D possibly TRBD2 on 5 matching bases. CDR3 length: 13 residues. V was cut by 8 bases and J by 0 bases, with 9 bases left in between. Looked up from germline, CDR1 is MNHEY and CDR2 is SVGAGI. In DNA form, the CDR3 reads TGTGCCAGCCGGGATAGTAGCACAGATACGCAGTATTTT. Translating it yields CASRDSSTDTQYF.

J is TRBJ2-4 and V is TRBV5-6; 9 positions match TRBD2. From germline, CDR1 is SGHDT and CDR2 YYEEEE. J lost 12 bases, V lost 4 bases, and 14 bases had no gene match. The CDR3 runs to 15 residues. DNA of the CDR3: TGTGCCAGCAGCCCGGGGACTAGCTCGGGTCTAGGTCAGTACTTC. Residues: CASSPGTSSGLGQYF.

The chain joins TRBV19 to TRBJ2-6, with D uncertain. Deletions cut 5 bases from V and 1 base from J, with 21 bases between. The CDR3 runs 19 residues. Germline V gives CDR1 LNHDA, CDR2 SQIVND (reference sequence). CDR3 bases: TGTGCCAGTAGTCACAATCCCCGGCAGTCCCTATCTGGGGCCAACGTCCTGACTTTC. It is translated as CASSHNPRQSLSGANVLTF. Full variable domain (remainder filled in from reference TRBV19 and TRBJ2-6): DGGITQSPKYLFRKEGQNVTLSCEQNLNHDAMYWYRQDPGQGLRLIYYSQIVNDFQKGDIAEGYSVSREKKESFPLTVTSAQKNPTAFYLCASSHNPRQSLSGANVLTFGAGSRLTVL.